This TCR beta chain was sequenced during a study of T-cell reconstitution after alpha-beta-depleted transplantation in children. Using unique molecular identifiers, the investigators prepared the TCRbeta library. Via MiXCR, TCRdb re-called the PCR reads, giving one row per CDR3 protein. Among roughly 100,000 distinct CDR3 sequences, roughly 8.8% were seen once, and the ten largest hold approximately 7.2%. The germline V gene encodes CDR1 MNHNS and CDR2 SASEGT. Trimming took 5 bases from V and 0 from J, leaving 9 bases between them. This CDR3 contains 14 residues. The receptor was isolated from a human donor who donated a stem cell graft to a child with congenital amegakaryocytic thrombocytopenia. The chain is built from TRBV6-1 and TRBJ2-3, with D unclear. The input for sequencing was PBMCs from the stem cell graft donor, taken from the stem cell graft. The CDR3 DNA is TGTGCCAGCAGTCTCAAAGGTAGCACAGATACGCAGTATTTT. Protein sequence: CASSLKGSTDTQYF.